The 20 T cell receptor beta chains listed next were all sequenced from one sample in a study of T cells after yellow fever vaccination (dated by TCRdb to the late 2010s). The library was produced with 5' RACE. The instrument given in TCRdb is Illumina HiSeq 2500. The raw public reads went through TCRdb reprocessing: fastp at Q25, MiXCR clone calling, in-frame beta chains kept. Identical CDR3 protein sequences are pooled into one entry, listed with their most common genes and DNA. In this sample the table shows about 4,600 distinct CDR3 sequences, over 3% of which occur a single time. The top ten hold over 45% of the sample. In light of the paper, this sample's treatment or condition label describes: live attenuated yellow fever vaccine strain. This sample comprised PBMCs, either bulk or a sorted T-cell subset (CD4+, CD8+, memory, or dextramer-sorted; not recorded which), obtained 15 days after the yellow fever booster vaccination. The receptors were gathered from a man aged 30 to 39 who received the YFV17D yellow fever vaccine.

This clonotype was observed many times. The chain employs TRBV30 and TRBJ2-7, with 13 bases that match TRBD2. V lost 4 bases, J lost 5 bases, and 8 bases stayed unmatched. In germline, CDR1 is GTSNPN, CDR2 SVGIG (reference sequence). The CDR3 length is 15 residues. This chain's CDR3 is CAWTEGLAGLDEQYF. In DNA, the CDR3 is TGTGCCTGGACAGAGGGACTAGCGGGACTTGACGAGCAGTACTTC.

This clonotype has at least ten counts. V gene TRBV28 combines with J gene TRBJ1-1; D gene ambiguous. Trimming removed 2 bases at V and 11 bases at J, with 12 bases between. Germline V gives CDR1 MDHEN, CDR2 SYDVKM. The CDR3 has 12 amino acids. The CDR3 sequence is CASSLSSIPAFF. CDR3 coding DNA: TGTGCCAGCAGTTTAAGTAGTATTCCGGCTTTCTTT.

The sample holds many counts of this clonotype. This chain connects TRBV3-1 to TRBJ1-1, with D hard to call. The CDR3 is 12 residues long. V shed 0 bases and J shed 11 bases, with 10 bases lying between them. The germline CDR1 and CDR2 sequences are LGHDT and YNNKEL (reference sequence). The CDR3 sequence: CASSQDGPTAFF. CDR3 bases: TGTGCCAGCAGCCAAGATGGACCAACGGCTTTCTTT.

This clonotype was observed many times. This chain uses TRBV29-1 with TRBJ2-1; 9 bases fit TRBD1. The CDR3 has 21 residues. The trim removed 0 bases at V and 6 bases at J, leaving 24 bases unmatched. Germline V CDR1 and CDR2: SQVTM, ANQGSEA. CDR3 in DNA: TGCAGCGTTGAAGATCTGGGGACAGGGCGCCTTTCTCGGCAAGCAGGCAATGAGCAGTTCTTC. It codes for CSVEDLGTGRLSRQAGNEQFF.

This clonotype was counted ten times or more. The chain carries TRBV18 and TRBJ1-1; D gene ambiguous. This CDR3 has 12 amino acids. The V and J ends lost 2 bases and 6 bases respectively, with 7 bases between them. From germline, CDR1 is KGHSH and CDR2 LQKENI. The CDR3: CASSPSRSEAFF. In DNA, the CDR3 is TGTGCCAGCTCACCATCCAGGTCTGAAGCTTTCTTT. The variable domain in full, with the rest retrieved from reference TRBV18 and TRBJ1-1, is NAGVMQNPRHLVRRRGQEARLRCSPMKGHSHVYWYRQLPEEGLKFMVYLQKENIIDESGMPKERFSAEFPKEGPSILRIQQVVRGDSAAYFCASSPSRSEAFFGQGTRLTVV.

By share, this clonotype counts as medium-sized. The V gene is TRBV29-1, the J gene TRBJ1-5; D is unresolved. Trimming left V 5 bases short and J 2 bases short, with 10 bases between. The CDR3 runs 13 residues. Germline values: CDR1 SQVTM, CDR2 ANQGSEA. The CDR3 here is CSVRGGGNQPQHF. CDR3 bases: TGCAGCGTTCGGGGTGGCGGCAATCAGCCCCAGCATTTT.

This clonotype was found many times. V is TRBV12-3 or TRBV12-4 and J is TRBJ2-2, with 7 nucleotides matching TRBD1. This CDR3 region has 13 residues. Losses at the gene ends were 6 bases for V and 6 bases for J; bases not matched to a gene: 4. In nucleotides, the CDR3 is TGTGCCAGCAGCAGACAGGGCCCCGGGGAGCTGTTTTTT. It encodes CASSRQGPGELFF.

This clonotype has at least ten counts. CDR3 region: CSAGPPLGQLKGSGANVLTF. DNA of the CDR3: TGCAGCGCCGGTCCCCCCCTGGGGCAGTTGAAAGGCTCTGGGGCCAACGTCCTGACTTTC. This sequence joins TRBV29-1 and TRBJ2-6, with a possible D match to TRBD1 (5 bases). The CDR3 has 20 residues. The germline gives CDR1 SQVTM, CDR2 ANQGSEA. The V end was cut by 7 bases, the J end by 0 bases, with 28 bases between.

This clonotype was counted at least ten times. The chain has TRBV6-5 and TRBJ2-3, with D possibly TRBD1 on 5 matching bases. Trimming removed 6 bases from V and 4 bases from J, with 17 bases in between. The CDR3 runs to 15 residues. Germline V CDR1 and CDR2: MNHEY, SVGAGI. The CDR3 sequence is CASRALGARADTQYF. Here the CDR3 DNA reads TGTGCCAGCAGGGCCCTAGGGGCCCGCGCAGATACGCAGTATTTT.

Note on this clonotype: Its ends do not fully match the called genes, so a read error is possible. The genes are TRBV20-1 and TRBJ2-1, with 12 bases that match TRBD2. This CDR3 contains 13 residues. In germline, CDR1 is DFQATT, CDR2 SNEGSKA (reference sequence). This CDR3 reads CSASLAGGENEQF. CDR3 coding DNA: TGCAGTGCTAGTCTAGCGGGAGGGGAGAATGAGCAGTTC.

This clonotype has ten or more counts. The J gene is TRBJ2-2, the V gene TRBV2; D is tentatively TRBD1 or TRBD2 (5 bases each). The CDR3 contains 15 residues. Germline V gene sequence: CDR1 SNHLY, CDR2 FYNNEI. V dropped 6 bases and J dropped 8 bases, with 19 bases sitting between them. The CDR3 protein is CASRYKIGGGGELFF. CDR3 DNA sequence: TGTGCCAGCAGATACAAGATAGGTGGGGGAGGGGAGCTGTTTTTT.

This clonotype was seen ten or more times. The chain recombines TRBV7-2 with TRBJ1-2; the D gene is possibly TRBD1 (6 bases). V lost 3 bases to trimming and J lost 8 bases, with 10 bases between them. The CDR3 sequence is 12 residues long. The germline gives CDR1 SGHTA, CDR2 FQGNSA. The CDR3 region has the DNA TGTGCCAGCAGCTTCGGGGGGCTCGGCTACACCTTC. Protein sequence: CASSFGGLGYTF.

The sample holds many counts of this clonotype. This chain links TRBV30 with TRBJ1-2; the match to TRBD1 covers 9 bases. V lost 0 bases to trimming and J lost 4 bases; unmatched junction nucleotides: 6. Germline V gives CDR1 GTSNPN, CDR2 SVGIG (reference sequence). The CDR3 is 15 amino acids. The CDR3 reads CAWSVHGTGPYGYTF. The CDR3 DNA is TGTGCCTGGAGTGTACACGGGACAGGGCCCTATGGCTACACCTTC.

Sample share makes this clonotype medium-sized. V and J are TRBV7-2 and TRBJ2-5; possibly TRBD2 for D (5 bases). Germline CDR1 SGHTA, CDR2 FQGNSA. This CDR3 is built from 15 residues. V lost 1 base and J lost 2, with 11 bases in between. The CDR3 loop reads CASSLGGRGQETQYF. The CDR3 DNA reads as TGTGCCAGCAGCTTAGGAGGGAGAGGTCAAGAGACCCAGTACTTC.

This clonotype is medium-sized within its sample. The chain employs TRBV7-2 and TRBJ2-1; the D is unclear. There are 15 residues in the CDR3. Trimming removed 5 bases at V and 7 bases at J, with 18 bases between. Germline V gene sequence: CDR1 SGHTA, CDR2 FQGNSA. CDR3 sequence: CASSTFEARMNEQFF. CDR3 in DNA: TGTGCCAGCAGCACCTTCGAAGCCCGAATGAATGAGCAGTTCTTC.

This clonotype showed up many times. J is TRBJ2-2 and V is TRBV9; no clear D. The length of the CDR3 is 14 residues. Germline CDR1 and CDR2: SGDLS and YYNGEE. V lost 0 bases and J 5 bases, leaving 8 bases between the germline ends. In DNA form, the CDR3 reads TGTGCCAGCAGCGTAGCCTCAGGTACCGGGGAGCTGTTTTTT. It translates to CASSVASGTGELFF.

This clonotype came up many times. The V call is TRBV5-6, the J call TRBJ1-4; TRBD1 aligns across 7 bases. From germline, CDR1 is SGHDT and CDR2 YYEEEE. The CDR3 length is 13 residues. With 5 bases clipped from V and 10 bases from J, the junction kept 8 bases outside the gene matches. CDR3 DNA: TGTGCCAGCAGAACACGACAGGGCGGAAAACTGTTTTTT. Its protein product is CASRTRQGGKLFF.

This clonotype was observed many times. The chain uses TRBV29-1 and TRBJ2-1; D gene ambiguous. The CDR3 consists of 14 residues. Between the trimmed V and J ends, which lost 1 base and 5 bases, there was a span of 12 bases. CDR1 and CDR2 (germline): SQVTM, ANQGSEA. The CDR3 loop reads CSVEGVGRDNEQFF. For the CDR3, the DNA is TGCAGCGTTGAAGGGGTAGGACGAGACAATGAGCAGTTCTTC.

Ten or more counts support this clonotype. The chain couples TRBV27 to TRBJ1-3; TRBD1 might be the D (5 bases). Germline lookup yields CDR1 MNHEY and CDR2 SMNVEV (reference sequence). Deletions cut 5 bases from V and 0 bases from J, with 29 bases between. The CDR3 totals 21 residues. The chain's CDR3 is CASSPILLRGLNGASGNTIYF. CDR3 DNA sequence: TGTGCCAGCAGTCCCATACTACTAAGGGGATTAAACGGGGCCTCTGGAAACACCATATATTTT.

The chain employs TRBV6-5 and TRBJ2-7; D may be TRBD2 (5 bases). This CDR3 has 11 residues. The V and J ends lost 10 bases and 0 bases respectively, with 7 bases between them. Germline assignment: CDR1 MNHEY and CDR2 SVGAGI. DNA of the CDR3: TGTGCCACGGGGAACTCCTACGAGCAGTACTTC. This sequence encodes CATGNSYEQYF.